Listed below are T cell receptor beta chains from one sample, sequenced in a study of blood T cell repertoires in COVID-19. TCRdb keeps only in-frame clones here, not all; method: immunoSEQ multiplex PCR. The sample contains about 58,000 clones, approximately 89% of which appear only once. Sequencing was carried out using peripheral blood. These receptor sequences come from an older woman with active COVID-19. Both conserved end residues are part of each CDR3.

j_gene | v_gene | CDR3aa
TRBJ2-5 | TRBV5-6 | CASSSLQLWETQYF
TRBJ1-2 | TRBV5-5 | CASSPIVTGNYGYTF
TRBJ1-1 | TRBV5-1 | CASGGGAPHEAFF
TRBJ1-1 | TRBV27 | CASSLSYNTEAFF
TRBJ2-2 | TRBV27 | CASSLVTGVNTGELFF
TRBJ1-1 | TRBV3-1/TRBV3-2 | CASSQFGGRTEAFF
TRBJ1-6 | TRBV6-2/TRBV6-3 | CASSSTPSEGFYNSPLHF
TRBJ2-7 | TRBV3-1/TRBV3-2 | CASSQEWTGGSGSYEQYF
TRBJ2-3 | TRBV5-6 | CASSFIPFSVTSTDTQYF
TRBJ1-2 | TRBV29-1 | CSVEVKGKENGYTF
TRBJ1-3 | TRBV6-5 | CASSLTGSGNTIYF
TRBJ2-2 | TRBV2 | CASSARTNTGELFF
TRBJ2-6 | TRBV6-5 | CATRSPSGANVLTF
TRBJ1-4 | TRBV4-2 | CASSLNGGQSNEKLFF
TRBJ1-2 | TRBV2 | CASSTQGAYGYTF
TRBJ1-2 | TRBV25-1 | CASSDPYYGYTF
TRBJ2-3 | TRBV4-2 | CASSQWMGSGAKSGDTQYF
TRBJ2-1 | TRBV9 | CASSGATANGQFF
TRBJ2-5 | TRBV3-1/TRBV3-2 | CASSGQGRETQYF
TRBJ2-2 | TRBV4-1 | CASSQPIGTSFGAGGELFF
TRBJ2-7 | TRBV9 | CASSVTRSSYEQYF
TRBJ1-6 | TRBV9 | CASSQTVEGSPLHF
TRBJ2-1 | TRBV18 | CASSPPNYNEQFF
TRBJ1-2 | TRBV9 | CASSAITGGEGGYTF
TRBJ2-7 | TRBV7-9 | CASSLAGGNEQYF
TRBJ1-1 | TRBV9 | CASTRGRGWGNTEAFF
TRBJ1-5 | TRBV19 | CASTPRTGASNQPQHF
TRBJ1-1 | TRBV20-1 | CSPRGTEAFF
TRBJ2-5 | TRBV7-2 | CASSVSSGGTQETQYF